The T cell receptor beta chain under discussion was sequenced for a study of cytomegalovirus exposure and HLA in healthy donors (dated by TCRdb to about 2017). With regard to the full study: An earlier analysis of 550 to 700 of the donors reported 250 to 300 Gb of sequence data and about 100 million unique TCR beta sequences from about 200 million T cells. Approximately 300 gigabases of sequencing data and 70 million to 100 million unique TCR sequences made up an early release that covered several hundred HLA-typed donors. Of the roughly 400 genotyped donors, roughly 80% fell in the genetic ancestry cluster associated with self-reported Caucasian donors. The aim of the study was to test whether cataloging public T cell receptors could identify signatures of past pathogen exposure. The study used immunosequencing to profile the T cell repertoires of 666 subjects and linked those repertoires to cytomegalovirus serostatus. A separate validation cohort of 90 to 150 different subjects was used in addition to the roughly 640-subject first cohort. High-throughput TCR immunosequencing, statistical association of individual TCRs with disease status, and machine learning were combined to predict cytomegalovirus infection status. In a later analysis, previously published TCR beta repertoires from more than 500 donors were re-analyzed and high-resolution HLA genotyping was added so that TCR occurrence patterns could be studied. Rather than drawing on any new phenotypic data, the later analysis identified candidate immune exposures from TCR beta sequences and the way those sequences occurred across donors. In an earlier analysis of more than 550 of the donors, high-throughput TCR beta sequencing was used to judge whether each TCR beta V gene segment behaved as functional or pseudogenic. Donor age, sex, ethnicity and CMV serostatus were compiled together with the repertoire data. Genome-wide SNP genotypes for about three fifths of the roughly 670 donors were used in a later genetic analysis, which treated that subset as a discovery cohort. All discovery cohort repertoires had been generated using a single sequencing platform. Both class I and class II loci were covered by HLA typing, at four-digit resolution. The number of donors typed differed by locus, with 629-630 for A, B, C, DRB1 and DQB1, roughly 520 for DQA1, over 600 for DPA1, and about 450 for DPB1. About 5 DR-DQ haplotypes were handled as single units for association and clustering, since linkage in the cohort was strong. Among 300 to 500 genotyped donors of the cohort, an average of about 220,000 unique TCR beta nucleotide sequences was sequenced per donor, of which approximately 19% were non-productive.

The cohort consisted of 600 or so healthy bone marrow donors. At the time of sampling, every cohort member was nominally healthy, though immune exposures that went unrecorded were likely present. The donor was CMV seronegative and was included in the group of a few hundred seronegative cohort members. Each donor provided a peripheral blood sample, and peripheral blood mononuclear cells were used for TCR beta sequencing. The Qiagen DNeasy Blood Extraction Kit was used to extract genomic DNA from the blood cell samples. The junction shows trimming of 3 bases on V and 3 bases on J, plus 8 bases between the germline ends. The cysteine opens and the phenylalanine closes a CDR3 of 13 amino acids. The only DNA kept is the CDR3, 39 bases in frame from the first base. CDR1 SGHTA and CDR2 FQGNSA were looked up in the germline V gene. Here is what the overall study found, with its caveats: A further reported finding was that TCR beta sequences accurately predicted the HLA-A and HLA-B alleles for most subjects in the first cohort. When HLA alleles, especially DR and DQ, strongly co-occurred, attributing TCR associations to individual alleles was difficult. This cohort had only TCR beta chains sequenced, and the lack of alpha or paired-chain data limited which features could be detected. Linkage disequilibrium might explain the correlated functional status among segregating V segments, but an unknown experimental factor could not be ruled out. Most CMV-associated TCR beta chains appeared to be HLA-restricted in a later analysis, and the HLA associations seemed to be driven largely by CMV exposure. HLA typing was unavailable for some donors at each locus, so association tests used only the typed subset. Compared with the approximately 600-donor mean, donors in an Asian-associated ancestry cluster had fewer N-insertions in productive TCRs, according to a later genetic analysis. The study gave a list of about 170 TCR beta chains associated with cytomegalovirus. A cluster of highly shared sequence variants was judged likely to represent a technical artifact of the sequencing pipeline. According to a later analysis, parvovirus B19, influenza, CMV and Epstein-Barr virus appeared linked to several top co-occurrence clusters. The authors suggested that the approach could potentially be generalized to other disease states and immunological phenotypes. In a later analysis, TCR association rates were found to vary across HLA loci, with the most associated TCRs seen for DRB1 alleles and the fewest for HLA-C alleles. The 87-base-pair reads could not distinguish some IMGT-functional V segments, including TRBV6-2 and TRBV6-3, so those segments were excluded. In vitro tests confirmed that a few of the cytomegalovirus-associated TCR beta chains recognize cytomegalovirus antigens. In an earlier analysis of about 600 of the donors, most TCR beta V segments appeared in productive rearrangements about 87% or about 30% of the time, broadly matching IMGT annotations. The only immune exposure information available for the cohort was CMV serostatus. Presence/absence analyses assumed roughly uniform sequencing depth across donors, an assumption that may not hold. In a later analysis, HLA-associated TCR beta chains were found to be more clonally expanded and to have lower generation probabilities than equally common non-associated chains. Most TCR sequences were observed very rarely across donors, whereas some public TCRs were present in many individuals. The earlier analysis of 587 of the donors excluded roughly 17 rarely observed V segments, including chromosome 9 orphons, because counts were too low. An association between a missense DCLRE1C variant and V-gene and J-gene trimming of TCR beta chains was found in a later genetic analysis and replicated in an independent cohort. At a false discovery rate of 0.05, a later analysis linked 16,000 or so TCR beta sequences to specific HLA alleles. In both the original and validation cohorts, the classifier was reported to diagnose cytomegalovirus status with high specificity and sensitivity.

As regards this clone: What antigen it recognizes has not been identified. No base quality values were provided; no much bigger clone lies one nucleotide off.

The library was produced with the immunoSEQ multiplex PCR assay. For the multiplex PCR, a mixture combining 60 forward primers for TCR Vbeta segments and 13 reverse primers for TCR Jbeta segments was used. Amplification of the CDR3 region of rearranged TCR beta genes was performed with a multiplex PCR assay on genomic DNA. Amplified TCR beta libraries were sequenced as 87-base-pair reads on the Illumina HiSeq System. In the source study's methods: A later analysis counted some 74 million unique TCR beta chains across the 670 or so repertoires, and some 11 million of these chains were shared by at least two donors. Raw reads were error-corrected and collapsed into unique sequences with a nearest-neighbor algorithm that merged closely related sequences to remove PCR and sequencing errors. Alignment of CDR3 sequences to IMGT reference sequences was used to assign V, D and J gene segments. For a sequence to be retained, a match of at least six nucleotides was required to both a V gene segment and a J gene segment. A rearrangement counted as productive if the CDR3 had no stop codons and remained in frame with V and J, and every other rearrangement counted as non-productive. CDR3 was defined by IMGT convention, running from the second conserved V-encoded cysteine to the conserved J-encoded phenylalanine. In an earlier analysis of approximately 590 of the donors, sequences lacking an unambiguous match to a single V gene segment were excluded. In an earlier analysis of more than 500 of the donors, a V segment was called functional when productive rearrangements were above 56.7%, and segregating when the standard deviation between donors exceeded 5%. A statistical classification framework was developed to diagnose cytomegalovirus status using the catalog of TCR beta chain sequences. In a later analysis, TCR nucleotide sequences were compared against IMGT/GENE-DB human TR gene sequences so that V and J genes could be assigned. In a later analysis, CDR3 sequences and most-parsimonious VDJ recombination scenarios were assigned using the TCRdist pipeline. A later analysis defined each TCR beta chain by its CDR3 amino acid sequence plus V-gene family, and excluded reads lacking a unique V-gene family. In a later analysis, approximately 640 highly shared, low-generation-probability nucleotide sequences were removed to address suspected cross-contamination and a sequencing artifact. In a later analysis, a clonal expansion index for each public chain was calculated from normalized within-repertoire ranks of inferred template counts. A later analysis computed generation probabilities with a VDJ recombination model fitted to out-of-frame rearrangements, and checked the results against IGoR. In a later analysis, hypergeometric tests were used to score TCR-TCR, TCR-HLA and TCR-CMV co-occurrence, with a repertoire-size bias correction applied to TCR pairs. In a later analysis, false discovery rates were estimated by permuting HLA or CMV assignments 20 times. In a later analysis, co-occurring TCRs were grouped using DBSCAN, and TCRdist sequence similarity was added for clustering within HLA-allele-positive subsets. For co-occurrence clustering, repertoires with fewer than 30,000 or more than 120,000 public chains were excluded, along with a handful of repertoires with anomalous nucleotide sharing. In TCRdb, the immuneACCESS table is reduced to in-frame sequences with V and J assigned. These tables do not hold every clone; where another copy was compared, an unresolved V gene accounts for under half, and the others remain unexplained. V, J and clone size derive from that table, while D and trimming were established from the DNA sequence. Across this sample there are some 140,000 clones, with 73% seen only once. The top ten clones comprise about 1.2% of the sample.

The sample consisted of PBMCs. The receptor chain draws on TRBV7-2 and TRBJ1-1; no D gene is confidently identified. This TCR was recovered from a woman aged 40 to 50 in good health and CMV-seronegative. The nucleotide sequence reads TGTGCCAGCAGCTTTGCGGGGTACACTGAAGCTTTCTTT. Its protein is CASSFAGYTEAFF.